These 19 T cell receptor beta chains share one sample of origin, sequenced in a study of T cell changes during pregnancy in multiple sclerosis. Produced via immunoSEQ multiplex PCR; TCRdb's table is partial and in-frame only. The profile shows around 34,000 clones, about nine tenths of them singletons. The source was CD8+ T cells from peripheral blood mononuclear cells, collected in the first trimester of pregnancy. Every receptor here comes from a female donor with multiple sclerosis, enrolled in a pregnancy study.

By share, this clone ranks as medium-sized. The chain combines TRBV19 with TRBJ2-5, with D possibly matching TRBD1 (7 bases). Trimming removed 5 bases at V and 5 bases at J, with 12 bases between. The germline V gene has CDR1 LNHDA and CDR2 SQIVND (reference sequence). The CDR3 covers 13 residues. Here the CDR3 reads CASSPGGYETQYF. CDR3 in DNA: TGTGCCAGTAGTCCAGGGGGGTACGAGACCCAGTACTTC.

This clone showed up just once. The chain employs TRBV19 and TRBJ2-7; D is undetermined. Germline assignment: CDR1 LNHDA and CDR2 SQIVND (reference sequence). V was cut by 5 bases and J by 2 bases, with 10 bases left in between. The CDR3 has 13 residues. CDR3 sequence reads: CASSFSAAYEQYF. The CDR3 DNA reads as TGTGCCAGTAGTTTCTCGGCGGCCTACGAGCAGTACTTC.

The J gene is TRBJ2-1, the V gene TRBV5-6; D might be TRBD2 (6 bases). Germline V gives CDR1 SGHDT, CDR2 YYEEEE. V was shortened by 1 base and J by 9 bases, with 17 bases between the two germline ends. The CDR3 runs to 15 residues. CDR3 in amino acids: CASSLKRERGGEQFF. For the CDR3, the DNA is TGTGCCAGCAGCTTGAAACGGGAAAGGGGAGGTGAGCAGTTCTTC.

The rearrangement uses TRBV28 and TRBJ1-2; 7 nucleotides match TRBD1. This CDR3 spans 14 amino acids. The germline V gene has CDR1 MDHEN and CDR2 SYDVKM. Germline trimming cut 5 bases from V and 5 bases from J; bases unmatched to any gene: 8. The CDR3 nucleotides read TGTGCCAGCAGTACCTACAGGGGAGCTTATGGCTACACCTTC. It encodes CASSTYRGAYGYTF.

The chain couples TRBV6-1 to TRBJ2-1, with 10 bases identical to TRBD2. The germline gives CDR1 MNHNS, CDR2 SASEGT. The CDR3 totals 15 residues. The V gene end was trimmed by 10 bases and the J gene end by 5 bases; junction bases not matched to a gene: 11. The CDR3 region is CATRGLAGVHNEQFF. CDR3 in DNA: TGTGCCACCCGCGGGCTAGCGGGAGTCCACAATGAGCAGTTCTTC.

V is TRBV5-6 and J is TRBJ2-7, with 8 bases lining up with TRBD1. CDR1 is SGHDT, CDR2 YYEEEE, per germline. The CDR3 extends over 16 amino acids. Trimming at V came to 4 bases and at J to 4 bases, leaving 13 bases not matched to a gene. CDR3 in DNA: TGTGCCAGCAGCCCCGGACAGGGACTTGGATTTTACGAGCAGTACTTC. Protein product: CASSPGQGLGFYEQYF.

The chain is built from TRBV27 and TRBJ2-7, with 9 bases matching TRBD2. In germline, CDR1 is MNHEY, CDR2 SMNVEV (reference sequence). V lost 3 bases, J lost 3 bases, and 3 bases stayed unmatched. The CDR3 loop spans 14 amino acids. The chain's CDR3 is CASSLTSGHYEQYF. In DNA, the CDR3 is TGTGCCAGCAGTTTGACTAGCGGACACTACGAGCAGTACTTC.

This clone was seen a single time. The V call is TRBV19, the J call TRBJ2-7; 7 nucleotides match TRBD1. Germline-derived CDR1 and CDR2 are LNHDA and SQIVND (reference sequence). CDR3 length: 12 amino acids. V was pared by 10 bases and J by 6 bases, with 9 bases of the junction left unmatched. The CDR3 nucleotides read TGTGCCACCCGGACCGGGACAGCCGAGCAGTACTTC. Protein sequence: CATRTGTAEQYF.

The J gene is TRBJ2-1, the V gene TRBV4-1; TRBD2 might be the D (6 bases). The CDR3 has 14 residues. Germline CDR1 MGHRA, CDR2 YSYEKL. Trimming pared 1 base from V and 6 bases from J, leaving 10 bases between. The CDR3 protein is CASSQALAFNEQFF. In nucleotides, the CDR3 is TGCGCCAGCAGCCAAGCCCTAGCGTTCAATGAGCAGTTCTTC.

The V and J genes are TRBV7-9 and TRBJ2-7, with a weak D call TRBD2 (5 bases). CDR1 is SEHNR, CDR2 FQNEAQ, per germline (reference sequence). V shed 4 bases and J shed 0 bases, with 10 bases lying between them. The CDR3 has 14 amino acids. The DNA for the CDR3 is TGTGCCAGCAGCTGGGCCGGGGACTCCTACGAGCAGTACTTC. Its translation: CASSWAGDSYEQYF.

The rearrangement uses TRBV19 and TRBJ2-7; D possibly corresponds to TRBD1 (6 bases). The ends were cut back, 2 bases at V and 3 bases at J, with 14 bases in the middle. This CDR3 contains 15 residues. CDR1 and CDR2 from the germline V gene are LNHDA and SQIVND (reference sequence). CDR3 amino acids: CASSISGDLGYEQYF. Here the CDR3 DNA reads TGTGCCAGTAGTATATCAGGGGACCTGGGCTACGAGCAGTACTTC.

The chain recombines TRBV9 with TRBJ2-7, with a weak D call TRBD2 (6 bases). CDR3 length: 15 residues. Germline-derived CDR1 and CDR2 are SGDLS and YYNGEE. The V gene lost 0 bases and the J gene lost 3 bases, with 13 bases spanning the gap. The CDR3 nucleotides read TGTGCCAGCAGCGTAGATCCTAGCGACCACTACGAGCAGTACTTC. Its translation is CASSVDPSDHYEQYF. Full variable domain (missing parts from reference TRBV9 and TRBJ2-7): DSGVTQTPKHLITATGQRVTLRCSPRSGDLSVYWYQQSLDQGLQFLIQYYNGEERAKGNILERFSAQQFPDLHSELNLSSLELGDSALYFCASSVDPSDHYEQYFGPGTRLTVT.

DNA of the CDR3: TGCGCCAGCAGCTGGGACTCTCTAGGCGAGACCCAGTACTTC. Residues: CASSWDSLGETQYF. The J gene is TRBJ2-5, the V gene TRBV10-2; D might be TRBD2 (6 bases). The CDR3 totals 14 residues. Germline V gene sequence: CDR1 WSHSY, CDR2 SAAADI. The V gene lost 6 bases and the J gene lost 5 bases, with 16 bases spanning the gap.

The V and J genes are TRBV29-1 and TRBJ2-1; 7 bases align to TRBD1. This CDR3 is built from 13 residues. CDR1 is SQVTM and CDR2 is ANQGSEA in the germline V gene. Unmatched junction bases numbered 8, after V lost 7 bases and J lost 5 bases. CDR3 amino acids: CSASPGQHNEQFF. CDR3 nucleotides: TGCAGCGCCTCACCGGGACAGCACAATGAGCAGTTCTTC.

Sample share makes this clone medium-sized. In DNA form, the CDR3 reads TGTGCCAGCAGTTTATGGAGCTATGGCTACACCTTC. Translated: CASSLWSYGYTF. The chain joins TRBV28 to TRBJ1-2; D uncertain. V was trimmed by 0 bases and J by 4 bases, leaving 3 bases between them. Germline CDR1 and CDR2: MDHEN and SYDVKM. The CDR3 has 12 residues.

The chain couples TRBV28 to TRBJ1-1; D might be TRBD1 (5 bases). CDR3 length: 13 residues. V was trimmed by 7 bases and J by 5 bases, leaving 14 bases between them. CDR1 MDHEN and CDR2 SYDVKM come from the germline V gene. The CDR3 sequence: CASKPGGRTEAFF. Here the CDR3 DNA reads TGTGCCAGCAAACCCGGGGGGAGAACTGAAGCTTTCTTT.

The chain is built from TRBV27 and TRBJ2-3; 10 bases line up with TRBD2. Germline values: CDR1 MNHEY, CDR2 SMNVEV (reference sequence). CDR3 length: 16 residues. Trimming took 5 bases from V and 2 from J; bases not matched to a gene: 7. The CDR3 loop is CASSRVSGRHTDTQYF. CDR3 nucleotide sequence: TGTGCCAGCAGTCGTGTTAGCGGGAGGCACACAGATACGCAGTATTTT.

The rearrangement uses TRBV2 and TRBJ1-1; no definite D call. The CDR3 contains 14 residues. Looked up from germline, CDR1 is SNHLY and CDR2 is FYNNEI. V was clipped by 3 bases and J by 3 bases, with 11 bases between them. The CDR3 coding sequence is TGTGCCAGCAGTGACGTCGACGGGGACACTGAAGCTTTCTTT. It specifies CASSDVDGDTEAFF.

The chain couples TRBV5-4 to TRBJ2-5, with 9 positions matching TRBD2. V was clipped by 5 bases and J by 5 bases; unmatched bases: 7. Germline V gives CDR1 SGHNT, CDR2 YYREEE (reference sequence). This CDR3 contains 14 residues. This chain's CDR3 is CASSSGGMGETQYF. The CDR3 DNA reads as TGTGCCAGCAGTAGCGGGGGTATGGGGGAGACCCAGTACTTC.